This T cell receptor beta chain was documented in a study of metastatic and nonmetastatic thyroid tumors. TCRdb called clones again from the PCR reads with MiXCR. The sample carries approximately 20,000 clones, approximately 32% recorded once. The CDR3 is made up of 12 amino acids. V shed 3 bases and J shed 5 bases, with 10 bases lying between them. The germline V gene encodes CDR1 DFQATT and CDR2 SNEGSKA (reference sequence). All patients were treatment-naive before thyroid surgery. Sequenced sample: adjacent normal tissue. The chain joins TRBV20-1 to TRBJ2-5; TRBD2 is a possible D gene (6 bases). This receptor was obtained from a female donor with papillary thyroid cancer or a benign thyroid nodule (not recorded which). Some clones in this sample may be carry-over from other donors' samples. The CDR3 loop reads CSASGREETQYF. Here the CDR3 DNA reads TGCAGTGCTAGCGGCCGGGAGGAGACCCAGTACTTC.